This T cell receptor beta chain stems from a study of blood T cells in healthy people across ages. CDR1 is DFQATT and CDR2 is SNEGSKA in the germline V gene (reference sequence). CDR3 length equals 15 residues. V was clipped by 4 bases and J by 5 bases, with 20 bases between them. Sample-barcoded 5' priming and a J-beta primer mix drove a second PCR of about 6 to 12 cycles. From the 5' RACE reads, TCRdb called clonotypes with MiXCR, one entry per CDR3 protein. The sample carries approximately 900,000 distinct CDR3 sequences, approximately 49% recorded once. This clonotype has only a few counts. This sequence was found in a young man in good health. V usage is TRBV20-1 and J usage is TRBJ1-2; no definite D call. The sample consisted of blood. CDR3 sequence reads: CSAIVTRRLDYGYTF. CDR3 coding DNA: TGCAGTGCTATAGTGACCCGTCGACTCGATTATGGCTACACCTTC.